The table lists the clone carrying this T cell receptor (beta chain) with a count of one. Its antigen is still unknown. This specimen comes from a study of T cell responses to AZD1222 COVID-19 vaccine. Clones were sequenced by immunoSEQ multiplex PCR, and TCRdb holds only the in-frame ones, with some missing. The top ten clones hold about 2% of a sample with some 150,000 clones, just over 90% of them seen once. Whole-study results and caveats: Females outnumbered males among donors, who were mostly white British; clonal diversity was possibly underestimated. Variant regions that are unmutated are reportedly the target of nearly half of spike-specific TCRs.

This receptor was taken from an adult in good health. Material: peripheral blood, obtained on day 0 of AZD1222 vaccination.

The CDR3 coding sequence is TGTGCCAGCAGCTTAGTGTGGGGTTCCTCATACGAGCAGTACTTC. It encodes CASSLVWGSSYEQYF. This chain uses TRBV7-2 with TRBJ2-7; D is uncertain. In germline, CDR1 is SGHTA, CDR2 FQGNSA. The length of the CDR3 is 15 residues. V was pared by 1 base and J by 4 bases, with 14 bases between.